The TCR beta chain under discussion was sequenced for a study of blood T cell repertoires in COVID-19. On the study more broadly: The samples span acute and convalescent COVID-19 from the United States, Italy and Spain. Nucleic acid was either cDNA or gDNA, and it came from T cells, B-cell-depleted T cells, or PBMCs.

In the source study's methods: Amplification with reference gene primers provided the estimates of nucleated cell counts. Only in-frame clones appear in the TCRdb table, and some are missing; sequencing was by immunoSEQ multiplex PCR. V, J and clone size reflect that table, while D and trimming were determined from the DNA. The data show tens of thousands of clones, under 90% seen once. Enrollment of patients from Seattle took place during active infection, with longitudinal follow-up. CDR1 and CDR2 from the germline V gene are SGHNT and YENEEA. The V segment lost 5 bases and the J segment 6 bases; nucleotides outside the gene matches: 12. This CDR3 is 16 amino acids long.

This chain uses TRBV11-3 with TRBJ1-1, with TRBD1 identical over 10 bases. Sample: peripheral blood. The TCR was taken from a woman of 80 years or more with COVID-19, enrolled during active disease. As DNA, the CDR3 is TGTGCCAGCAGCCCCCGGACGGGACAGGGGATCCCTGAAGCTTTCTTT. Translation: CASSPRTGQGIPEAFF. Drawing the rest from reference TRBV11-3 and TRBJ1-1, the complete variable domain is EAGVVQSPRYKIIEKKQPVAFWCNPISGHNTLYWYLQNLGQGPELLIRYENEEAVDDSQLPKDRFSAERLKGVDSTLKIQPAELGDSAVYLCASSPRTGQGIPEAFFGQGTRLTVV.